The subject of this entry is one T cell receptor (beta chain). The antigen remains unidentified. Generated by immunoSEQ multiplex PCR, the TCRdb table keeps only in-frame clones and is missing some. The data show fewer than 70,000 clones, with roughly 84% seen just once and 1.5% to 2% held by the top ten. This entry is derived from a study of OX40 agonist ivuxolimab in advanced cancers. Across the whole study: Averaging about 60 years in age, with a range of about 23 to 90, the cohort was approximately 87% male. Study-wide points: At 0.1 to 3.0 mg/kg and by week 6, clonal expansion occurred in CD4+ and CD8+ blood T cells.

The sample here was CD4+ or CD8+ T cells sorted from blood, taken in a trial of the OX40 agonist ivuxolimab. The source of this sequence is an adult with an advanced solid tumor such as melanoma, head and neck, liver or kidney cancer.

CDR3 nucleotide sequence: TGTGCCAGCAGCTTAGAGTCGGGGCAGCCCCAGCATTTT. This encodes CASSLESGQPQHF. The chain joins TRBV7-8 to TRBJ1-5; the D is unclear. Per germline, CDR1 SGHVS and CDR2 FQNEAQ. Trimming took off 1 base at V and 7 bases at J, with 8 bases between the two ends. CDR3 length: 13 amino acids.